These T cell receptor beta chains were read from a single sample in a study of response to subunit inactivated influenza vaccine. TCRdb re-called the RT-PCR reads through MiXCR, storing one row per CDR3 protein. The table lists 650,000 or so distinct CDR3 sequences, 12% to 15% of them singletons, with roughly 7.6% in the top ten. Here the sequenced sample was PBMCs from blood, taken around 15 days before vaccination. These receptors came from a man aged 45-65 years who received an inactivated influenza vaccine. Each CDR3 is given with its conserved first and last residue.

cdr3_aa	v_call	j_call
CASSVLSTDTQYF	TRBV5-5	TRBJ2-3
CASSDPGETVYEQYF	TRBV7-9	TRBJ2-7
CASSFRRDRTDTQYF	TRBV5-5	TRBJ2-3
CASIRTGGYQETQYF	TRBV6-1	TRBJ2-5
CASNFFSGRSSYEQYF	TRBV2	TRBJ2-7
CSVEGEYRRNEQFF	TRBV29-1	TRBJ2-1
CASTGTSFSPGSTDTQYF	TRBV7-6	TRBJ2-3
CASRDNSYEQYF	TRBV28	TRBJ2-7
CASSLNFHVYEQYF	TRBV7-2	TRBJ2-7
CSVETRQGIRDEQFF	TRBV29-1	TRBJ2-1
CASSPRTGYQETQYF	TRBV19	TRBJ2-5
CASSLARGVRNEQFF	TRBV5-6	TRBJ2-1
CSAKGTESYEQYF	TRBV20-1	TRBJ2-7
CASSLGPGSGETQYF	TRBV11-2	TRBJ2-5
CSAAAVTNEQFF	TRBV20-1	TRBJ2-1
CATSSRQTDTQYF	TRBV15	TRBJ2-3
CSARVASGRVRDTQYF	TRBV20-1	TRBJ2-3